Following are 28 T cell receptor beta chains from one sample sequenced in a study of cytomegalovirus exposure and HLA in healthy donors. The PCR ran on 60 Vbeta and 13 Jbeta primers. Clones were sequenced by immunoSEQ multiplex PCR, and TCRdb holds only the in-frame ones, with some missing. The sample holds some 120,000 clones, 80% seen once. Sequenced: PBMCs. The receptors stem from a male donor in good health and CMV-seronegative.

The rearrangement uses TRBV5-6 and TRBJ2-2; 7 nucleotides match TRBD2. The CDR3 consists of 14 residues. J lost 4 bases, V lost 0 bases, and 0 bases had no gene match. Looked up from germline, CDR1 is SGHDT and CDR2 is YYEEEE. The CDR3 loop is CASSLAGGTGELFF. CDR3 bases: TGTGCCAGCAGCTTGGCGGGGGGCACCGGGGAGCTGTTTTTT.

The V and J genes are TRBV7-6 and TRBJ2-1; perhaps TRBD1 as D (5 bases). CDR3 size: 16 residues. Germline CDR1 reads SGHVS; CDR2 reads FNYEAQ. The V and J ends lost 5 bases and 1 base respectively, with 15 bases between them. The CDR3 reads CASSPIHTGSYNEQFF. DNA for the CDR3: TGTGCCAGCAGCCCTATCCACACAGGATCCTACAATGAGCAGTTCTTC.

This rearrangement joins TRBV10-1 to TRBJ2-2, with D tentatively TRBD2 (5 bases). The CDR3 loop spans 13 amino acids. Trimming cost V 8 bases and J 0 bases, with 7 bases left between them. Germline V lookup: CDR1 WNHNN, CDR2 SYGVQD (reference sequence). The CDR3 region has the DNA TGCGCCAGCGGACTCGCGAACACCGGGGAGCTGTTTTTT. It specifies CASGLANTGELFF.

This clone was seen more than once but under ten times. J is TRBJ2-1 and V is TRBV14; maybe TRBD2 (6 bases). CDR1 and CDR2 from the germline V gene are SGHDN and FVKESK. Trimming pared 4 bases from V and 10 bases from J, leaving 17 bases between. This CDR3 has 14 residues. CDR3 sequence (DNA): TGTGCCAGCAGCCGGGACTGGGGGTCCGCGGAGCAGTTCTTC. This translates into CASSRDWGSAEQFF.

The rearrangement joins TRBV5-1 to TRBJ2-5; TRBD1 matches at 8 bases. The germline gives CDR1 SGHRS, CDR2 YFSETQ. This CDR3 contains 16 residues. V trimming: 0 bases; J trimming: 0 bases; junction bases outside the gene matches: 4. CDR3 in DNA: TGCGCCAGCAGCTTGGCGACAGGGGTGGACCAAGAGACCCAGTACTTC. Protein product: CASSLATGVDQETQYF.

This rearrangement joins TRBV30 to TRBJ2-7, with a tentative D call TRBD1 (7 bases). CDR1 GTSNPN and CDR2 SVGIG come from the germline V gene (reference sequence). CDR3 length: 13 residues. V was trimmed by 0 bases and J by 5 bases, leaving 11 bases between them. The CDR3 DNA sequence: TGTGCCTGGAGTGTAGGCAGGGGGGACGAGCAGTACTTC. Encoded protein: CAWSVGRGDEQYF.

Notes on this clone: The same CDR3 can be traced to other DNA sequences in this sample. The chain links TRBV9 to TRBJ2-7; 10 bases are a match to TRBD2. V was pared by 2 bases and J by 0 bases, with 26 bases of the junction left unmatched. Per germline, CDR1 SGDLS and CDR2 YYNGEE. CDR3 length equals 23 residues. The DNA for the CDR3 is TGTGCCAGCAGCGTCTCCCTAGCGGGAGAAGATCCCTACACTAACCCGAGCTCCTACGAGCAGTACTTC. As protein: CASSVSLAGEDPYTNPSSYEQYF.

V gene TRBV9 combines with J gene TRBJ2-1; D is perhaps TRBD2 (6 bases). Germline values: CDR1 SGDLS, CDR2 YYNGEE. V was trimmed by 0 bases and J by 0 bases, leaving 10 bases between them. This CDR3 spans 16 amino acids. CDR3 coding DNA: TGTGCCAGCAGCGTAGAACTAGCTGACTCCTACAATGAGCAGTTCTTC. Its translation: CASSVELADSYNEQFF.

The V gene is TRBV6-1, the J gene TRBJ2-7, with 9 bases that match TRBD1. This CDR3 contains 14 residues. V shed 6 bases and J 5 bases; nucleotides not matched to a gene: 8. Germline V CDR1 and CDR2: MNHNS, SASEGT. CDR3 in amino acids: CASSPDRGSDEQYF. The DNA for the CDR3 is TGTGCCAGCAGCCCGGACAGGGGCTCAGACGAGCAGTACTTC.

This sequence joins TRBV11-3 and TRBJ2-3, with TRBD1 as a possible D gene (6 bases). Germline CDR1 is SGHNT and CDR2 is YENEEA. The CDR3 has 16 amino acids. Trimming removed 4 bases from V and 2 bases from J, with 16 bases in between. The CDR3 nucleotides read TGTGCCAGCAGCTCAGGGGCATTAAGCATCACAGATACGCAGTATTTT. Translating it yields CASSSGALSITDTQYF.

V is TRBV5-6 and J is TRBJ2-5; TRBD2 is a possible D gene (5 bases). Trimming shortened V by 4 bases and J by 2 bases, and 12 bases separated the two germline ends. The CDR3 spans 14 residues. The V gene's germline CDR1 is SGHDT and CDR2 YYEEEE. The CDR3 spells CASSLLAYQETQYF. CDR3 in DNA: TGTGCCAGCAGCCTCCTAGCATATCAAGAGACCCAGTACTTC. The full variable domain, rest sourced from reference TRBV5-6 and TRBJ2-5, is DAGVTQSPTHLIKTRGQQVTLRCSPKSGHDTVSWYQQALGQGPQFIFQYYEEEERQRGNFPDRFSGHQFPNYSSELNVNALLLGDSALYLCASSLLAYQETQYFGPGTRLLVL.

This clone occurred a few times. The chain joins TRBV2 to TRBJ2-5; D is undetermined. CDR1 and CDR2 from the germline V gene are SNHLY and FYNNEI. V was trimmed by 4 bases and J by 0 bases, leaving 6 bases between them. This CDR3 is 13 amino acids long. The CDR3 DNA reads TGTGCCAGCAGTGTCCAGTACCAAGAGACCCAGTACTTC. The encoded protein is CASSVQYQETQYF.

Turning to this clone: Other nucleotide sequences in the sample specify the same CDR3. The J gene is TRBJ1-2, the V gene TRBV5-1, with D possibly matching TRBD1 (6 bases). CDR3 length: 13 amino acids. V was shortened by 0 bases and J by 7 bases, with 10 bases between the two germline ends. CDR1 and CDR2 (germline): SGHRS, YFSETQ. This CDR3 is CASSLAGRGGYTF. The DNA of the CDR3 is TGCGCCAGCAGCTTGGCGGGCAGGGGTGGCTACACCTTC.

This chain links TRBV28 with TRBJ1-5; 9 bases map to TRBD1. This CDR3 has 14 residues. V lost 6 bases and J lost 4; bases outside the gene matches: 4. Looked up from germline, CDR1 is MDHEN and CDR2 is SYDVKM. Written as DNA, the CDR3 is TGTGCCAGCAGGACAGGGGGAACTAATCAGCCCCAGCATTTT. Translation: CASRTGGTNQPQHF.

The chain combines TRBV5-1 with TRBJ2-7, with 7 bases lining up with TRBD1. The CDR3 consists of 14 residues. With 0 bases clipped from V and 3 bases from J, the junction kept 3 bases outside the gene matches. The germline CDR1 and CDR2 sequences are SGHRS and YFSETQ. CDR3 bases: TGCGCCAGCAGCTTGGGGGACAGCTTCTACGAGCAGTACTTC. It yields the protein CASSLGDSFYEQYF.

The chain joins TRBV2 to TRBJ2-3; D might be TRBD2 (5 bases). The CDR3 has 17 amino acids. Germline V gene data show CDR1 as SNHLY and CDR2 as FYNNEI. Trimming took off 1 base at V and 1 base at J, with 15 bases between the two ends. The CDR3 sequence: CASSEGSKRPGTDTQYF. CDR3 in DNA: TGTGCCAGCAGTGAAGGGAGTAAGCGGCCCGGCACAGATACGCAGTATTTT.

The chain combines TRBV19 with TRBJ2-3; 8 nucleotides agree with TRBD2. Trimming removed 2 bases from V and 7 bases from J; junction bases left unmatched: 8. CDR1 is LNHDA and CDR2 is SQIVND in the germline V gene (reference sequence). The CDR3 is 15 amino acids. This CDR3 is CASSISYREGNTQYF. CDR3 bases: TGTGCCAGTAGTATATCATACCGGGAGGGCAATACGCAGTATTTT.

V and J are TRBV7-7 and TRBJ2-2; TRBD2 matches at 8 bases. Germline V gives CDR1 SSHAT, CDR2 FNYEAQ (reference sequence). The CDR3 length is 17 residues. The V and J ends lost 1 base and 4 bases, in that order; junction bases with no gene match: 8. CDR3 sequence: CASSLGQAGDTTGELFF. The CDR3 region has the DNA TGTGCCAGCAGCTTAGGACAAGCGGGAGATACCACCGGGGAGCTGTTTTTT.

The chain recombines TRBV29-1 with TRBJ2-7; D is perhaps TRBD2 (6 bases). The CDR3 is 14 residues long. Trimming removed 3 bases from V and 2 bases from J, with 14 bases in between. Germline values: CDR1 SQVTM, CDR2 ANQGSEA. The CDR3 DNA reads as TGCAGCGTTGAGACGGCGGGGAGCACCTACGAGCAGTACTTC. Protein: CSVETAGSTYEQYF.

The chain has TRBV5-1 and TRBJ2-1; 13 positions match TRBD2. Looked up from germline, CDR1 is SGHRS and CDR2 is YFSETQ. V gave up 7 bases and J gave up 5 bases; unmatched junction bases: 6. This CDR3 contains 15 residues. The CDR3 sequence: CASRRLAGGNNEQFF. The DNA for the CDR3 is TGCGCCAGCCGCCGACTAGCGGGAGGCAACAATGAGCAGTTCTTC. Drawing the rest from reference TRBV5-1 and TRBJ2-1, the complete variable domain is KAGVTQTPRYLIKTRGQQVTLSCSPISGHRSVSWYQQTPGQGLQFLFEYFSETQRNKGNFPGRFSGRQFSNSRSEMNVSTLELGDSALYLCASRRLAGGNNEQFFGPGTRLTVL.

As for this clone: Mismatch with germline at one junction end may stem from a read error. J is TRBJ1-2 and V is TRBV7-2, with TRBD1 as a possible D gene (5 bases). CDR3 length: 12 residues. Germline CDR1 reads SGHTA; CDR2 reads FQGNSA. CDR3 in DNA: TGTGCCAGCAGCCCCACACCGGGGGTACTGAGCTTC. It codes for CASSPTPGVLSF.

The CDR3 nucleotides are TGTGCCAGCAGCTATGGGGCTGATCAGCCCCAGCATTTT. Protein: CASSYGADQPQHF. The chain uses TRBV6-6 and TRBJ1-5; D is possibly TRBD1 (5 bases). The CDR3 is 13 residues long. The germline V gene encodes CDR1 MNHNY and CDR2 SVGAGI (reference sequence). The V end was cut by 6 bases, the J end by 5 bases, with 11 bases between.

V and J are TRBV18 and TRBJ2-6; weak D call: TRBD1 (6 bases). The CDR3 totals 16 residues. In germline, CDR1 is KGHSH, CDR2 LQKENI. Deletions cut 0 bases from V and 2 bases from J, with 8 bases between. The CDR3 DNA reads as TGTGCCAGCTCACCACCAAAGGGGGCTGGGGCCAACGTCCTGACTTTC. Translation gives CASSPPKGAGANVLTF.

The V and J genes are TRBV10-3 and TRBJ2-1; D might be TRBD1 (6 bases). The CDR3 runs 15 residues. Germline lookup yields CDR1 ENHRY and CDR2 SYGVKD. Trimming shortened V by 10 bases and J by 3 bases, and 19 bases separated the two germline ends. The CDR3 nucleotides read TGTGCCACTATGGAGGAAGGACAGTTCTACAATGAGCAGTTCTTC. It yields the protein CATMEEGQFYNEQFF.

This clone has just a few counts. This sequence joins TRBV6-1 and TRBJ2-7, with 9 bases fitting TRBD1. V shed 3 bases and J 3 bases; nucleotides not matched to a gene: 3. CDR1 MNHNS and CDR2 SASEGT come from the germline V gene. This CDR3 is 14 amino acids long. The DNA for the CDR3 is TGTGCCAGCAGTGACCCGGGACAGGGCTACGAGCAGTACTTC. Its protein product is CASSDPGQGYEQYF.

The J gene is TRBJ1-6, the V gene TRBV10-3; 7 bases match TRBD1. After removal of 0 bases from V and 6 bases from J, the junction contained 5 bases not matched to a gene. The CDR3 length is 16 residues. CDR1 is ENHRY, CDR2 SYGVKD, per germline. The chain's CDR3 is CAISESAGQLNSPLHF. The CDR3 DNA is TGTGCCATCAGTGAGTCGGCGGGACAGCTTAATTCACCCCTCCACTTT.

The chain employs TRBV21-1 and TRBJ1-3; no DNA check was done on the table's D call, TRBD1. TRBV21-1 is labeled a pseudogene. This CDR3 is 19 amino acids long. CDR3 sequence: CASSKLGTETKSSGNTIYF. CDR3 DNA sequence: TGTGCCAGCAGCAAATTGGGGACAGAGACCAAGAGCTCTGGAAACACCATATATTTT.

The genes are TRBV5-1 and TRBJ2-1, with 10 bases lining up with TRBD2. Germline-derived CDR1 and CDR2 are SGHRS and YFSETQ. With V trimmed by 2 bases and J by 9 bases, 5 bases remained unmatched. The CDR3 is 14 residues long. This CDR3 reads CASSFGLADTEQFF. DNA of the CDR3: TGCGCCAGCAGCTTCGGACTAGCGGACACTGAGCAGTTCTTC.